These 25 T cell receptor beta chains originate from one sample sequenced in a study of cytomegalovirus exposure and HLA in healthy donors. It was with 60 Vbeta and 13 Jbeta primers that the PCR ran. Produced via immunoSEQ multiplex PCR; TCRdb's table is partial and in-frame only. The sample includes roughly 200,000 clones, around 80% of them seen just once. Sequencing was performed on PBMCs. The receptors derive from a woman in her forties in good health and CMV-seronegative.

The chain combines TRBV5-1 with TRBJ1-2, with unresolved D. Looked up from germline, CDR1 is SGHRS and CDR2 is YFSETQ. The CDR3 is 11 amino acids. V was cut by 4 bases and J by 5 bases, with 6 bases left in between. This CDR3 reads CASSPGYGYTF. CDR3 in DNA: TGCGCCAGCAGCCCCGGGTATGGCTACACCTTC.

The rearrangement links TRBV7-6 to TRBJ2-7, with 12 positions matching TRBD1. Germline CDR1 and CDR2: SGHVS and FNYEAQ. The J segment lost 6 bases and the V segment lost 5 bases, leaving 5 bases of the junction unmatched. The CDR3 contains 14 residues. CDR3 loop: CASSLGQGAVEQYF. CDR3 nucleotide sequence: TGTGCCAGCAGCCTGGGACAGGGGGCAGTCGAGCAGTACTTC.

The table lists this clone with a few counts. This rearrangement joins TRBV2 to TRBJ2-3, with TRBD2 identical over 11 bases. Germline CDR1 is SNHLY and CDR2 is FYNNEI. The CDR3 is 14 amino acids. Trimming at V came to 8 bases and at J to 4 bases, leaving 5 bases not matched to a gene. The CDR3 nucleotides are TGTGCCAGCGTAGCGGGAGGGCCCGCAGATACGCAGTATTTT. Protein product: CASVAGGPADTQYF. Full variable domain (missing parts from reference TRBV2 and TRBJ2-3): EPEVTQTPSHQVTQMGQEVILRCVPISNHLYFYWYRQILGQKVEFLVSFYNNEISEKSEIFDDQFSVERPDGSNFTLKIRSTKLEDSAMYFCASVAGGPADTQYFGPGTRLTVL.

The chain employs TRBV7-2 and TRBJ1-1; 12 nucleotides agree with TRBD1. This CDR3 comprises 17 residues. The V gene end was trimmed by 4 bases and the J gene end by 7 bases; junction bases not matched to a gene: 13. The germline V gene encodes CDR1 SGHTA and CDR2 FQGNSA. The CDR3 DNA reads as TGTGCCAGCAGCTGGGGACAGGGGGCTTTTTCGCCCCGTGAAGCTTTCTTT. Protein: CASSWGQGAFSPREAFF.

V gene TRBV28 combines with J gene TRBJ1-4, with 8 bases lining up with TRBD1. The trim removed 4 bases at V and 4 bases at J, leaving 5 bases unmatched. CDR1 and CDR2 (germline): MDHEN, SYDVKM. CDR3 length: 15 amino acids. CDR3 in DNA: TGTGCCAGCAGTTCCCCAGGGGGCCATAATGAAAAACTGTTTTTT. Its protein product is CASSSPGGHNEKLFF.

CDR3 coding DNA: TGTGCCACCAGCAGAGATCGAGGTCAGTCAACCTATGGCTACACCTTC. This gives the protein CATSRDRGQSTYGYTF. This chain uses TRBV15 with TRBJ1-2; D ambiguous. Between the trimmed V and J ends, which lost 0 bases and 4 bases, there was a span of 15 bases. Germline-derived CDR1 and CDR2 are LNHNV and YYDKDF (reference sequence). This CDR3 has 16 amino acids.

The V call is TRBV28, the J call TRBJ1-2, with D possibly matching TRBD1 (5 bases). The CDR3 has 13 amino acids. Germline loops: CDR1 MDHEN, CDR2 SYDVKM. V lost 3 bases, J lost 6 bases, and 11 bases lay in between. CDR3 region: CASSLWQGHGYTF. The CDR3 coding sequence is TGTGCCAGCAGTTTGTGGCAGGGTCATGGCTACACCTTC.

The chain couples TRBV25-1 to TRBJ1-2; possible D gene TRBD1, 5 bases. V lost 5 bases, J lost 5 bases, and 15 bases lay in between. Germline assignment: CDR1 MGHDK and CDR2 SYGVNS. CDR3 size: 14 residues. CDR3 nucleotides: TGTGCCAGCAGTCAACAGGAACAGATATATGGCTACACCTTC. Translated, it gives CASSQQEQIYGYTF.

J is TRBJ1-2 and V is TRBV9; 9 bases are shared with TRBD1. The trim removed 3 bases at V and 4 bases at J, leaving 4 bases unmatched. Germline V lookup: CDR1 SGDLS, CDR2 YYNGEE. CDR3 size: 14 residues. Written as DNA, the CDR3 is TGTGCCAGCAGCGGAACAGGGGGCGGCTATGGCTACACCTTC. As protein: CASSGTGGGYGYTF.

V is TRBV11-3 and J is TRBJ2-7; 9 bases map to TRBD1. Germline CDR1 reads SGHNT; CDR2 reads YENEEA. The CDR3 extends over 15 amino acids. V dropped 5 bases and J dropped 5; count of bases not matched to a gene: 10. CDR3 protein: CASSATGQGIHEQYF. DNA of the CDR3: TGTGCCAGCAGCGCGACGGGACAGGGAATTCACGAGCAGTACTTC.

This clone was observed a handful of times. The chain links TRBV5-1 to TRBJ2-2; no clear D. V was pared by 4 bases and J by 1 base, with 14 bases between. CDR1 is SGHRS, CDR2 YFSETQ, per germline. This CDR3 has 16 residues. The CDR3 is CASSDPSAGNTGELFF. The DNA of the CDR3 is TGCGCCAGCAGCGACCCTTCTGCAGGGAACACCGGGGAGCTGTTTTTT. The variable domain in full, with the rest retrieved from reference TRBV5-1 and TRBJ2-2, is KAGVTQTPRYLIKTRGQQVTLSCSPISGHRSVSWYQQTPGQGLQFLFEYFSETQRNKGNFPGRFSGRQFSNSRSEMNVSTLELGDSALYLCASSDPSAGNTGELFFGEGSRLTVL.

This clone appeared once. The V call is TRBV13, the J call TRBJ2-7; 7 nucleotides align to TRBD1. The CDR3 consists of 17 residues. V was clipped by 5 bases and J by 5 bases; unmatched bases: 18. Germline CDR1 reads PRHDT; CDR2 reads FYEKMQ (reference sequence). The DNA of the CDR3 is TGTGCCAGCAGCACCCCGGACAGGAAGTCGCCTCTTCACGAGCAGTACTTC. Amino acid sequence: CASSTPDRKSPLHEQYF.

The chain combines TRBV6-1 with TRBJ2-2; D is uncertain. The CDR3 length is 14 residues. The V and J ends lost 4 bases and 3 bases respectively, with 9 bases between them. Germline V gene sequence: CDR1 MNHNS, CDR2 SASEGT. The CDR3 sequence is CASSARWDTGELFF. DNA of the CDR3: TGTGCCAGCAGTGCTAGGTGGGACACCGGGGAGCTGTTTTTT.

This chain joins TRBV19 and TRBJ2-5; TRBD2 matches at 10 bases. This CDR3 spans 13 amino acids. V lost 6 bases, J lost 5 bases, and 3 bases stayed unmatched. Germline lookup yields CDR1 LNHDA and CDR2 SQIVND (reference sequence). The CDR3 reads CASRSSGGETQYF. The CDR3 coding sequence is TGTGCCAGTAGGAGTAGCGGGGGGGAGACCCAGTACTTC.

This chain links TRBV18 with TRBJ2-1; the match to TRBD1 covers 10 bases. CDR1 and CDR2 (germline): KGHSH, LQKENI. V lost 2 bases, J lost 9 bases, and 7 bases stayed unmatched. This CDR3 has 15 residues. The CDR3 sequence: CASSPGTGVNTEQFF. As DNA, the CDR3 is TGTGCCAGCTCACCAGGGACAGGGGTTAACACTGAGCAGTTCTTC.

The CDR3 DNA sequence: TGCGCCAGCAGCGCCGCTAGCGGGAGGTATTACGAGCAGTACTTC. Translation: CASSAASGRYYEQYF. This chain joins TRBV4-1 and TRBJ2-7, with 11 nucleotides matching TRBD2. The CDR3 length is 15 residues. V lost 5 bases, J lost 4 bases, and 7 bases stayed unmatched. The germline V gene encodes CDR1 MGHRA and CDR2 YSYEKL.

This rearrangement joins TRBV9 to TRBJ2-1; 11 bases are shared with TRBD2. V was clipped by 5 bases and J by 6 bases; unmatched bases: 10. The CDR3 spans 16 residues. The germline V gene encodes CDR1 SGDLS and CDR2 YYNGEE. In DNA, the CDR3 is TGTGCCAGCAGTAAGTTAGCGGGAGGGCCCCCCAATGAGCAGTTCTTC. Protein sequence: CASSKLAGGPPNEQFF.

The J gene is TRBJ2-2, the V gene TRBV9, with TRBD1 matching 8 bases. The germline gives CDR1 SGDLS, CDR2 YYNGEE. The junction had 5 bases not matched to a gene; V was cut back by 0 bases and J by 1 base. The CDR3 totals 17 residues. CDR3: CASSVAVGQVNTGELFF. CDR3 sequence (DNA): TGTGCCAGCAGCGTAGCAGTGGGACAGGTGAACACCGGGGAGCTGTTTTTT. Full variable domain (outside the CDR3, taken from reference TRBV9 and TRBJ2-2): DSGVTQTPKHLITATGQRVTLRCSPRSGDLSVYWYQQSLDQGLQFLIQYYNGEERAKGNILERFSAQQFPDLHSELNLSSLELGDSALYFCASSVAVGQVNTGELFFGEGSRLTVL.

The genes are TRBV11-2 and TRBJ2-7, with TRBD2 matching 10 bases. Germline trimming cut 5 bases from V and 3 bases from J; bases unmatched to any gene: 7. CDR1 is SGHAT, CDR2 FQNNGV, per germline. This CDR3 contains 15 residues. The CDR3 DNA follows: TGTGCCAGCAGCAATACCGGGACTAGCGACTACGAGCAGTACTTC. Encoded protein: CASSNTGTSDYEQYF. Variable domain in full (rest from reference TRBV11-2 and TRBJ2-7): EAGVAQSPRYKIIEKRQSVAFWCNPISGHATLYWYQQILGQGPKLLIQFQNNGVVDDSQLPKDRFSAERLKGVDSTLKIQPAKLEDSAVYLCASSNTGTSDYEQYFGPGTRLTVT.

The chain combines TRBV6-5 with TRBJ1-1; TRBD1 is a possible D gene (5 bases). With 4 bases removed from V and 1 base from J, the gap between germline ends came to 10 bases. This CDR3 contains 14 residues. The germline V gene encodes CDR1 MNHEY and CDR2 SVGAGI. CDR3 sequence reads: CASSLPGENTEAFF. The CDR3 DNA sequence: TGTGCCAGCAGTTTGCCGGGGGAGAACACTGAAGCTTTCTTT.

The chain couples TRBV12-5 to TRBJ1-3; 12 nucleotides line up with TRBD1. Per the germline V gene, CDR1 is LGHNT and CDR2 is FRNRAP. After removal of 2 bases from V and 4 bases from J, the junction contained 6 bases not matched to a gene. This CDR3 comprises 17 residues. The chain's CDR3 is CASGLPGQGAGGNTIYF. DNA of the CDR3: TGTGCTAGTGGTTTGCCGGGACAGGGGGCAGGAGGAAACACCATATATTTT. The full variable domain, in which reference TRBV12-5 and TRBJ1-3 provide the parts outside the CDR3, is DARVTQTPRHKVTEMGQEVTMRCQPILGHNTVFWYRQTMMQGLELLAYFRNRAPLDDSGMPKDRFSAEMPDATLATLKIQPSEPRDSAVYFCASGLPGQGAGGNTIYFGEGSWLTVV.

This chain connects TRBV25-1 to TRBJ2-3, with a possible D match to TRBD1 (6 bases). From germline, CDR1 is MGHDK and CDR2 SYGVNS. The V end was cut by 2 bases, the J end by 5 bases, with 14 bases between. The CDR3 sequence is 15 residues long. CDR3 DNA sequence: TGTGCCAGCAGTGAAACGGGTCAGGGGAGAGATACGCAGTATTTT. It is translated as CASSETGQGRDTQYF.

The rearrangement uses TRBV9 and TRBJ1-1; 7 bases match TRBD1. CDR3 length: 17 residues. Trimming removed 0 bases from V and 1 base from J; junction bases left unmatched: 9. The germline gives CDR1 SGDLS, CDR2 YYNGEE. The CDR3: CASSVGDLGQQNTEAFF. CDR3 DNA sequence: TGTGCCAGCAGCGTAGGAGATTTGGGACAGCAGAACACTGAAGCTTTCTTT.

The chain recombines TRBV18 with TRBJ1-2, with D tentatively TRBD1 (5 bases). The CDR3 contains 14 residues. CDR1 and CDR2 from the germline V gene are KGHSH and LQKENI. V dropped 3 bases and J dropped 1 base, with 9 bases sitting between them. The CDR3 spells CASSPGGDNYGYTF. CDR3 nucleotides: TGTGCCAGCTCACCGGGGGGAGATAACTATGGCTACACCTTC.

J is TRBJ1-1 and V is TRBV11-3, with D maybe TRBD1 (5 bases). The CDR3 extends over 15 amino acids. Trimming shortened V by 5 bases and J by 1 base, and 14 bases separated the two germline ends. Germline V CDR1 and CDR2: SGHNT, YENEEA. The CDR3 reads CASSPSLGRNTEAFF. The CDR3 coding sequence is TGTGCCAGCAGCCCCTCTCTGGGGCGGAACACTGAAGCTTTCTTT. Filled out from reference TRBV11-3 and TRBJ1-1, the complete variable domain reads EAGVVQSPRYKIIEKKQPVAFWCNPISGHNTLYWYLQNLGQGPELLIRYENEEAVDDSQLPKDRFSAERLKGVDSTLKIQPAELGDSAVYLCASSPSLGRNTEAFFGQGTRLTVV.